This passage covers 32 T cell receptor beta chains from one sample sequenced in a study of cytotoxic CD8 clonotypes in ibrutinib-treated CLL. Data came from immunoSEQ multiplex PCR; TCRdb stores just in-frame clones and leaves some out. Seen here are 110,000 or so clones, 50% to 65% observed once, and the top ten hold around 37%. Here the sequenced sample was PBMCs, taken after 24 months of ibrutinib treatment. The receptors were gathered from a human donor with chronic lymphocytic leukemia.

The chain employs TRBV9 and TRBJ1-5; perhaps TRBD1 as D (6 bases). This CDR3 spans 14 amino acids. V gave up 3 bases and J gave up 3 bases, with 10 bases separating them. Germline V gives CDR1 SGDLS, CDR2 YYNGEE. CDR3 bases: TGTGCCAGCAGCGAAACAGGGTCCAATCAGCCCCAGCATTTT. It yields the protein CASSETGSNQPQHF.

This clone was seen only once. The chain couples TRBV9 to TRBJ1-4, with 8 bases matching TRBD1. This CDR3 comprises 13 residues. Looked up from germline, CDR1 is SGDLS and CDR2 is YYNGEE. With 3 bases clipped from V and 8 bases from J, the junction kept 3 bases outside the gene matches. The CDR3 spells CASSAGGDEKLFF. Here the CDR3 DNA reads TGTGCCAGCAGCGCAGGGGGCGACGAAAAACTGTTTTTT.

The J gene is TRBJ1-2, the V gene TRBV6-5; weak D call: TRBD1 (5 bases). The germline CDR1 and CDR2 sequences are MNHEY and SVGAGI. V lost 4 bases and J 4 bases, leaving 13 bases between the germline ends. The CDR3 is made up of 14 amino acids. The chain's CDR3 is CASSSSDRPYGYTF. CDR3 DNA: TGTGCCAGCAGTTCATCCGACAGACCCTATGGCTACACCTTC.

The chain is built from TRBV5-8 and TRBJ1-2; D is uncertain. V was pared by 1 base and J by 5 bases, with 21 bases between. The germline CDR1 and CDR2 sequences are SGHTS and YDEGEE. The CDR3 has 17 amino acids. The CDR3 reads CASSLSPGALLRYGYTF. CDR3 nucleotides: TGTGCCAGCAGCTTGTCCCCAGGAGCCTTACTACGGTATGGCTACACCTTC.

This sequence joins TRBV25-1 and TRBJ1-1; 7 nucleotides line up with TRBD1. Germline V gene data show CDR1 as MGHDK and CDR2 as SYGVNS. The length of the CDR3 is 14 residues. Trimming at V came to 6 bases and at J to 10 bases, leaving 14 bases not matched to a gene. This CDR3 is CASSQGDRIGRAFF. The CDR3 bases are TGTGCCAGCAGCCAGGGGGATCGGATTGGTAGAGCTTTCTTT. The entire variable domain, with the rest obtained from reference TRBV25-1 and TRBJ1-1, is as follows: EADIYQTPRYLVIGTGKKITLECSQTMGHDKMYWYQQDPGMELHLIHYSYGVNSTEKGDLSSESTVSRIRTEHFPLTLESARPSHTSQYLCASSQGDRIGRAFFGQGTRLTVV.

Note on this clone: One end of the junction is discordant with germline, which a read error may explain. The V and J genes are TRBV13 and TRBJ2-5; no clear D gene. The CDR3 sequence is 14 residues long. CDR1 and CDR2 from the germline V gene are PRHDT and FYEKMQ (reference sequence). CDR3: CASSLGPYQETQYF. The CDR3 DNA reads TGTGCCAGCAGCCTAGGACCTTACCAAGAGACCCAGTACTTC.

This chain uses TRBV15 with TRBJ1-1; 7 bases map to TRBD1. This CDR3 is built from 14 residues. The junction had 6 bases not matched to a gene; V was cut back by 5 bases and J by 3 bases. Germline values: CDR1 LNHNV, CDR2 YYDKDF (reference sequence). This CDR3 is CATSLDREDTEAFF. CDR3 DNA: TGTGCCACCAGCTTAGACAGGGAGGACACTGAAGCTTTCTTT.

In this sample, this clone turned up a few times. This chain links TRBV6-6 with TRBJ1-2, with D unresolved. Trimming left V 0 bases short and J 8 bases short, with 4 bases between. This CDR3 region has 11 residues. The germline V gene has CDR1 MNHNY and CDR2 SVGAGI (reference sequence). The CDR3: CASSYSDGYTF. The CDR3 nucleotides read TGTGCCAGCAGTTACTCCGACGGCTACACCTTC.

This clone was counted many times. The V and J genes are TRBV25-1 and TRBJ2-4; 7 bases agree with TRBD2. Germline CDR1 reads MGHDK; CDR2 reads SYGVNS. After removal of 1 base from V and 9 bases from J, the junction contained 9 bases not matched to a gene. The CDR3 spans 15 residues. The CDR3 region has the DNA TGTGCCAGCAGTGAATCCCGCGGGGGAGCAGCCATTCAGTACTTC. It translates to CASSESRGGAAIQYF.

The DNA for the CDR3 is TGCGCCAGCAGCTTCCCCGAGACGGCAGAGACCCAGTACTTC. Protein product: CASSFPETAETQYF. The gene calls are TRBV5-1 and TRBJ2-5; no firm D call. Trimming took off 2 bases at V and 4 bases at J, with 12 bases between the two ends. In germline, CDR1 is SGHRS, CDR2 YFSETQ. This CDR3 has 14 amino acids.

The CDR3 DNA is TGTGCCGCGTCGCAAGGGATGCAGACCCAGTACTTC. Amino acids: CAASQGMQTQYF. V is TRBV30 and J is TRBJ2-5; D is ambiguous. Trimming left V 8 bases short and J 6 bases short, with 16 bases between. Germline V gene sequence: CDR1 GTSNPN, CDR2 SVGIG (reference sequence). This CDR3 has 12 amino acids.

The chain couples TRBV25-1 to TRBJ1-4; D may be TRBD1 (6 bases). Germline lookup yields CDR1 MGHDK and CDR2 SYGVNS. Trimming left V 2 bases short and J 5 bases short, with 18 bases between. The CDR3 consists of 17 residues. The CDR3 DNA reads TGTGCCAGCAGTGAACCATCATTAGGGACATTCAATGAAAAACTGTTTTTT. It encodes CASSEPSLGTFNEKLFF.

The chain employs TRBV19 and TRBJ2-1; D gene unclear. The germline V and J ends were trimmed by 6 bases and 6 bases, with 12 bases remaining between them. The CDR3 sequence is 13 residues long. The germline V gene encodes CDR1 LNHDA and CDR2 SQIVND (reference sequence). CDR3 DNA sequence: TGTGCCAGTAGATTGACCCACCTCAATGAGCAGTTCTTC. This codes for CASRLTHLNEQFF.

About this clone: One junction end does not reproduce the germline sequence, and a read error may be involved. The genes are TRBV10-1 and TRBJ1-2, with 7 bases lining up with TRBD1. Germline V gene lookup returns CDR1 WNHNN and CDR2 SYGVQD (reference sequence). The CDR3 spans 13 residues. The CDR3 reads CASSSQGPSGIFF. CDR3 nucleotides: TGCGCCAGCAGTTCACAGGGGCCATCTGGAATTTTCTTC.

In its sample, this clone was seen a few times. The chain couples TRBV9 to TRBJ1-1, with D maybe TRBD1 (6 bases). The ends were cut back, 7 bases at V and 0 bases at J, with 13 bases in the middle. Per germline, CDR1 SGDLS and CDR2 YYNGEE. The CDR3 is 14 residues long. The CDR3 DNA is TGTGCCAGCGGCCGTGCAGGGGTGAACACTGAAGCTTTCTTT. It specifies CASGRAGVNTEAFF.

The CDR3 DNA reads TGCGCCCCCCCGGTCTGGAGGAGCGATGAGCAGTTCTTC. Translation gives CAPPVWRSDEQFF. This chain joins TRBV23-1 and TRBJ2-1; tentative D call: TRBD2 (5 bases). Being an ORF, TRBV23-1 has a function that is uncertain. The CDR3 runs to 13 residues. Trimming left V 11 bases short and J 8 bases short, with 19 bases between.

The chain has TRBV7-3 and TRBJ1-2; weak D call: TRBD1 (6 bases). The CDR3 extends over 21 amino acids. The germline gives CDR1 SGHTA, CDR2 FQGTGA. The V end lost 6 bases, the J end lost 0 bases, and 32 bases lay between the germline ends. The CDR3 is CASRPRHGGLSPLSPNYGYTF. CDR3 in DNA: TGTGCCAGCAGACCCCGGCACGGGGGGCTTAGTCCTCTCTCCCCTAACTATGGCTACACCTTC. Full variable domain (remainder filled in from reference TRBV7-3 and TRBJ1-2): GAGVSQTPSNKVTEKGKYVELRCDPISGHTALYWYRQSLGQGPEFLIYFQGTGAADDSGLPNDRFFAVRPEGSVSTLKIQRTERGDSAVYLCASRPRHGGLSPLSPNYGYTFGSGTRLTVV.

The chain combines TRBV28 with TRBJ2-1; TRBD1 matches at 7 bases. The V gene's germline CDR1 is MDHEN and CDR2 SYDVKM. The CDR3 runs to 12 residues. V trimming: 8 bases; J trimming: 7 bases; junction bases outside the gene matches: 5. In DNA, the CDR3 is TGTGCCAGCCGACAGGGTGGGAATGAGCAGTTCTTC. Its translation: CASRQGGNEQFF. Combining the CDR3 with reference TRBV28 and TRBJ2-1 gives the whole variable domain DVKVTQSSRYLVKRTGEKVFLECVQDMDHENMFWYRQDPGLGLRLIYFSYDVKMKEKGDIPEGYSVSREKKERFSLILESASTNQTSMYLCASRQGGNEQFFGPGTRLTVL.

This chain connects TRBV30 to TRBJ1-1; D unresolved. V was cut by 3 bases and J by 2 bases, with 13 bases left in between. Germline CDR1 GTSNPN, CDR2 SVGIG (reference sequence). The CDR3 contains 14 residues. In DNA form, the CDR3 reads TGTGCCTGGAGCTTATCGGGAGTAAACACTGAAGCTTTCTTT. Protein: CAWSLSGVNTEAFF.

The J gene is TRBJ2-6, the V gene TRBV7-6; TRBD1 aligns across 8 bases. Trimming cost V 3 bases and J 0 bases; bases outside gene matches: 7. The CDR3 length is 18 residues. Per germline, CDR1 SGHVS and CDR2 FNYEAQ. CDR3 in amino acids: CASSFTTGGVSGANVLTF. CDR3 sequence (DNA): TGTGCCAGCAGCTTCACCACAGGGGGAGTCTCTGGGGCCAACGTCCTGACTTTC.

The chain is built from TRBV20-1 and TRBJ1-3; D remains unclear. CDR3 length: 10 residues. The V end was cut by 7 bases, the J end by 4 bases, with 5 bases between. Germline V gene sequence: CDR1 DFQATT, CDR2 SNEGSKA (reference sequence). The CDR3 spells CSGLGNTIYF. CDR3 DNA: TGCAGTGGGTTAGGAAACACCATATATTTT.

As to this clone: In the same sample, other DNA sequences code for this CDR3. The genes are TRBV6-4 and TRBJ2-3; TRBD2 agrees at 8 bases. The CDR3 loop spans 15 amino acids. CDR1 and CDR2 from the germline V gene are MRHNA and SNTAGT. Trimming cost V 0 bases and J 4 bases; bases outside gene matches: 3. CDR3 nucleotide sequence: TGTGCCAGCAGTGACTCGTCGGGGGGGGCAGATACGCAGTATTTT. Translated: CASSDSSGGADTQYF.

There are a few counts of this clone. The rearrangement links TRBV7-2 to TRBJ2-7; a weak D match, TRBD1 (5 bases). CDR3 size: 13 residues. With 6 bases removed from V and 0 bases from J, the gap between germline ends came to 9 bases. The germline V gene encodes CDR1 SGHTA and CDR2 FQGNSA. The CDR3 loop is CASREGVSYEQYF. In DNA, the CDR3 is TGTGCCAGCAGGGAAGGGGTCTCCTACGAGCAGTACTTC.

The rearrangement joins TRBV7-2 to TRBJ1-5; unclear D gene. Trimming pared 3 bases from V and 8 bases from J, leaving 11 bases between. The CDR3 covers 13 residues. Germline V gene lookup returns CDR1 SGHTA and CDR2 FQGNSA. CDR3: CASSFGGAEPQHF. The DNA of the CDR3 is TGTGCCAGCAGCTTCGGAGGAGCGGAGCCCCAGCATTTT.

The chain carries TRBV9 and TRBJ2-7; the D is unclear. Trimming pared 4 bases from V and 3 bases from J, leaving 14 bases between. CDR3 length: 14 residues. Germline V gene sequence: CDR1 SGDLS, CDR2 YYNGEE. Written as DNA, the CDR3 is TGTGCCAGCAGCCCTAGTGAGTTAGACTACGAGCAGTACTTC. Translation: CASSPSELDYEQYF.

This clone was recorded a few times. J is TRBJ2-7 and V is TRBV30; 9 nucleotides align to TRBD1. Trimming cost V 2 bases and J 3 bases; bases outside gene matches: 14. CDR3 length: 17 residues. Germline CDR1 and CDR2: GTSNPN and SVGIG (reference sequence). DNA for the CDR3: TGTGCCTGGAGTTCGCCCCAAGGACAGGGGAAGAGCTACGAGCAGTACTTC. Amino acids: CAWSSPQGQGKSYEQYF.

CDR3 region: CASSESRGDEQYF. CDR3 DNA: TGTGCCAGCAGTGAAAGCAGGGGTGACGAGCAGTACTTC. The V call is TRBV7-3, the J call TRBJ2-7; possibly TRBD1 for D (6 bases). With 6 bases removed from V and 5 bases from J, the gap between germline ends came to 14 bases. The CDR3 runs 13 residues. Germline values: CDR1 SGHTA, CDR2 FQGTGA.

The chain uses TRBV6-1 and TRBJ1-1; D gene unclear. The germline gives CDR1 MNHNS, CDR2 SASEGT. The V and J ends lost 5 bases and 14 bases respectively, with 18 bases between them. The CDR3 has 12 residues. In DNA, the CDR3 is TGTGCCAGCAGTCCGACTGCCGGTTTGACGTTCTTT. It yields the protein CASSPTAGLTFF.

V and J are TRBV6-1 and TRBJ2-3; no definite D call. The CDR3 covers 14 residues. Germline CDR1 and CDR2: MNHNS and SASEGT. V was pared by 6 bases and J by 2 bases, with 12 bases between. In DNA, the CDR3 is TGTGCCAGCAGAACTCAGAAACCCACAGATACGCAGTATTTT. This sequence encodes CASRTQKPTDTQYF.

The V and J genes are TRBV2 and TRBJ2-4, with 7 bases aligning to TRBD2. The CDR3 runs 13 residues. Germline V gene sequence: CDR1 SNHLY, CDR2 FYNNEI. With 3 bases clipped from V and 9 bases from J, the junction kept 5 bases outside the gene matches. CDR3 region: CASSDPSGFIQYF. The DNA of the CDR3 is TGTGCCAGCAGTGATCCTAGCGGTTTCATTCAGTACTTC.

J is TRBJ2-4 and V is TRBV9; 8 bases line up with TRBD2. This CDR3 spans 14 amino acids. The ends lost 7 bases at V and 3 bases at J; junction bases unmatched: 6. From germline, CDR1 is SGDLS and CDR2 YYNGEE. CDR3 amino acids: CASSGGGSKNIQYF. As DNA, the CDR3 is TGTGCCAGCTCCGGGGGGGGCAGCAAAAACATTCAGTACTTC.

The chain joins TRBV7-3 to TRBJ2-5; D ambiguous. The CDR3 has 14 amino acids. The V gene lost 0 bases and the J gene lost 6 bases, with 11 bases spanning the gap. Germline CDR1 and CDR2: SGHTA and FQGTGA. CDR3 amino acids: CASSLTGSGKTQYF. CDR3 sequence (DNA): TGTGCCAGCAGCTTAACTGGGTCAGGAAAGACCCAGTACTTC.